This is a list of T cell receptor beta chains from one sample in a study of T cells in Graves' hyperthyroidism and ophthalmopathy. In TCRdb, the multiplex PCR reads were re-called with MiXCR into one record per CDR3 protein. Among around 540,000 distinct CDR3 sequences listed, roughly 16% were seen once. The material sequenced was blood. These receptors were obtained from a woman in her twenties or thirties with Graves' ophthalmopathy. The conserved cysteine and the conserved F or W are not part of the CDR3 here.

>TRBJ2-3|TRBV12-3/TRBV12-4|12
ASSSGGVTDTQY
>TRBJ2-7|TRBV29-1|9
SVNRGSRQY
>TRBJ2-1|TRBV5-4|14
ASSFGAGTGYNEQF
>TRBJ2-3|TRBV7-6|15
ASSLGSAAGGLDTQY
>TRBJ2-1|TRBV7-9|12
ASTLESGYKMQF
>TRBJ1-5|TRBV12-3/TRBV12-4|13
ASSLAQAGYQPQH
>TRBJ1-6|TRBV5-1|12
ASSSGQGNSPLH
>TRBJ2-7|TRBV12-3/TRBV12-4|13
ASSLGGRAMGEQY
>TRBJ1-1|TRBV5-1|13
ASSVDRGGGREAF
>TRBJ2-1|TRBV6-4|15
ASSDSPAGGGHNEQF
>TRBJ1-5|TRBV12-3/TRBV12-4|12
ASSPTGEGQPQH
>TRBJ2-7|TRBV11-2|12
ASSLARAGYEQY
>TRBJ2-7|TRBV20-1|12
SAPPRELPYEQY
>TRBJ2-7|TRBV4-3|13
ASSQDPGASYEQY
>TRBJ1-4|TRBV7-2|13
ASSLYGTGGEKLF
>TRBJ1-5|TRBV18|13
ASSPPGTGNQPQH
>TRBJ2-7|TRBV7-8|12
ASRPRTERYEQY
>TRBJ2-5|TRBV30|8
AWREETQY
>TRBJ2-3|TRBV2|13
ASSEGTSGEDTQY
>TRBJ1-1|TRBV5-8|10
ASSDDRAEAF
>TRBJ2-4|TRBV20-1|9
SGDRFGIQY
>TRBJ2-6|TRBV3-1|13
ASSQGGGYANVLT
>TRBJ2-7|TRBV20-1|14
SALRLAGVGNYEQY
>TRBJ1-2|TRBV12-3/TRBV12-4|14
ASSPSGGTGARGYT
>TRBJ2-4|TRBV3-1|12
ASSQDIQGNIQY
>TRBJ2-6|TRBV5-1|15
ASTVSPVSRGANVLT
>TRBJ2-5|TRBV29-1|10
SVSGYQETQY
>TRBJ2-7|TRBV7-9|14
ASSFPQGSSSYEQY
>TRBJ2-5|TRBV11-3|14
ASSQGWRGRQETQY
>TRBJ1-2|TRBV6-1|13
ASSEDRRKGYGYT
>TRBJ2-1|TRBV6-2/TRBV6-3|14
ASSWFSSSSYNEQF
>TRBJ1-1|TRBV19|11
ATLKDRNTEAF
>TRBJ2-3|TRBV6-1|11
ASTQDPGDTQY
>TRBJ2-7|TRBV7-2|13
ASRDSGTGDSEQY
>TRBJ2-2|TRBV12-3/TRBV12-4|13
ASSLMAGGIGELF
>TRBJ1-1|TRBV5-1|16
ASSLEVGQGKGATEAF
>TRBJ2-1|TRBV29-1|12
SEVTGSSYNEQF
>TRBJ2-7|TRBV7-6|11
ASSNPGSYEQY
>TRBJ1-3|TRBV19|13
ASSRPIPPGNTIY
>TRBJ2-3|TRBV7-9|13
ASSPGQGIPDTQY
>TRBJ2-7|TRBV28|14
ASSFRADSVTYEQY
>TRBJ1-1|TRBV7-3|11
ASSVHLGQEAF
>TRBJ2-1|TRBV19|11
ASSLIGGNEQF
>TRBJ2-7|TRBV3-1|12
ASSQEAGSYEQY
>TRBJ2-7|TRBV5-5|11
ASSFVELYEQY
>TRBJ2-5|TRBV28|13
ASSYPGQGIQTQY
>TRBJ2-7|TRBV3-2|15
ASSQPLGQVHPYEQY
>TRBJ2-3|TRBV11-2|14
ASSLDRPPLTDTQY
>TRBJ2-2|TRBV18|13
ASSSTGAGTGELF
>TRBJ2-7|TRBV28|14
ASSLRAGVLSGEQY
>TRBJ2-1|TRBV20-1|9
SARDRPEQF